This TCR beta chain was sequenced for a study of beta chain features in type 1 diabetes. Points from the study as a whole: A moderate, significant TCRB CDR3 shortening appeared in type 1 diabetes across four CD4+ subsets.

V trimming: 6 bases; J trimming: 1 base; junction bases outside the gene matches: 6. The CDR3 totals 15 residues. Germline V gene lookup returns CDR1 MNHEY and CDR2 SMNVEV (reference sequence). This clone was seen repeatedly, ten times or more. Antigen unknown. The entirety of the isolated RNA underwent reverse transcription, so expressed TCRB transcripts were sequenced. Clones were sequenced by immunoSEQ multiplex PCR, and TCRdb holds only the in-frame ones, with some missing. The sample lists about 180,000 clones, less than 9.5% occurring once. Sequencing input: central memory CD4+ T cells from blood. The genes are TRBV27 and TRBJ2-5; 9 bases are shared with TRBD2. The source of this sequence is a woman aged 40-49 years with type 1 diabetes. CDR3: CASSRNSGGQETQYF. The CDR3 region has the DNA TGTGCCAGCAGCCGAAATAGCGGGGGCCAAGAGACCCAGTACTTC.